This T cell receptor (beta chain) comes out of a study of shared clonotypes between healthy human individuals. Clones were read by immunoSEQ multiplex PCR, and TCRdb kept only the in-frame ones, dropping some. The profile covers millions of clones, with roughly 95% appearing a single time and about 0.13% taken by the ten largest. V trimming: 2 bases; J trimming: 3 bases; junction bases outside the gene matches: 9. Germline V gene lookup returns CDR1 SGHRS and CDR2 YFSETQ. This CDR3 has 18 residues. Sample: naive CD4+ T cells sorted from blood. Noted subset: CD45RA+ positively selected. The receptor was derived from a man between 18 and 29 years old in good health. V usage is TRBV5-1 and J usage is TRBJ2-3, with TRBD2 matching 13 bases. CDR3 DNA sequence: TGCGCCAGCAGCTTTGGACTAGCGGGAGCGGTTGGGACAGATACGCAGTATTTT. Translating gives CASSFGLAGAVGTDTQYF.